The clone carrying this TCR beta chain turned up a few times. V lost 9 bases to trimming and J lost 7 bases; unmatched junction nucleotides: 7. CDR3 size: 13 residues. CDR1 and CDR2 (germline): ENHRY, SYGVKD. This sample is drawn from a study of regulatory T cells in long-lasting Graves disease. Investigators prepared the TCR beta libraries by applying iRepertoire HTBI primers and Arm-PCR of CDR3 regions. MiXCR, run by TCRdb on the multiplex PCR reads, gives a single entry per CDR3 protein. The sample carries a few hundred thousand distinct CDR3 sequences, approximately 15% recorded once. Time point specified: newly diagnosed GD, antithyroid drugs for less than 3 months. After RNA was extracted from PBMCs, the TCR library was made from it. Graves' disease diagnoses used American Thyroid Association guidelines. These data also featured in a second study, about T cells in Graves' hyperthyroidism and ophthalmopathy.

Material: peripheral blood mononuclear cells (PBMCs), obtained at new diagnosis, from a patient treated with antithyroid drugs. The clonotype was recovered from a woman aged 50 to 60 with Graves disease. V gene TRBV10-3 combines with J gene TRBJ1-4, with TRBD1 matching 8 bases. For the CDR3, the DNA is TGTGCCATTCAACAGGGGGTAGCTGAAAAACTGTTTTTT. Its protein is CAIQQGVAEKLFF.